This T cell receptor beta chain was sequenced in a study of OX40 agonist ivuxolimab in advanced cancers. Germline V gene sequence: CDR1 MGHRA, CDR2 YSYEKL. Trimming left V 2 bases short and J 7 bases short, with 9 bases between. The CDR3 runs to 14 residues. Assay used: immunoSEQ multiplex PCR; TCRdb lists only in-frame clones, some missing. The repertoire holds tens of thousands of clones, 88% seen once, with under 3% in the top ten. Drawing of blood for sampling happened at baseline, at cycle 4 day 1, and at cycle 7 day 1. The chain joins TRBV4-1 to TRBJ1-6; unclear D gene. The sequence was obtained from an adult with an advanced solid tumor such as melanoma, head and neck, liver or kidney cancer. The sequencing used CD4+ or CD8+ T cells sorted from blood, collected in a trial of the OX40 agonist ivuxolimab. CDR3 coding DNA: TGCGCCAGCAGCCAACTTCAGAGGAATTCACCCCTCCACTTT. It is translated as CASSQLQRNSPLHF.